These T cell receptor beta chains were read from a single sample in a study of cytomegalovirus exposure and HLA in healthy donors. Only in-frame clones appear in the TCRdb table, and some are missing; sequencing was by immunoSEQ multiplex PCR. The profile shows 110,000 or so clones, around 73% of them singletons. Sequenced: PBMCs. These receptors all come from a woman in her thirties in good health and CMV-seropositive. The CDR3 runs from the conserved cysteine through the conserved F or W. The order of the fields is V gene, clone size, J gene, D gene, CDR3 protein, CDR3 DNA. D genes are given only for firm matches. Not all rows give a size; the values are once, few, many and, for expanded clones, a class.

>TRBV11-3|.|TRBJ1-2|.
CASSADETSGLIYGYTF
TGTGCCAGCAGCGCGGATGAGACTTCGGGACTTATCTATGGCTACACCTTC
>TRBV18|.|TRBJ1-2|TRBD1
CASSPAGTGGVGSGRDYGYTF
TGTGCCAGCTCACCCGCCGGGACAGGGGGCGTGGGGTCGGGGAGAGACTATGGCTACACCTTC
>TRBV27|.|TRBJ1-1|TRBD1
CASSKVGTVNTEAFF
TGTGCCAGCAGCAAGGTCGGGACAGTGAACACTGAAGCTTTCTTT
>TRBV11-3|.|TRBJ2-3|TRBD2
CASTQREILAGDTQYF
TGTGCCAGCACGCAGCGGGAAATCCTAGCAGGAGATACGCAGTATTTT
>TRBV6-6|.|TRBJ2-7|TRBD2
CASSSRGGSNEQYF
TGTGCCAGCAGCTCCCGCGGGGGTTCGAACGAGCAGTACTTC
>TRBV7-6|.|TRBJ1-1|.
CASSLGQGRSHGHTEAFF
TGTGCCAGCAGCTTAGGGCAGGGGCGAAGCCATGGGCACACTGAAGCTTTCTTT
>TRBV18|few|TRBJ2-7|TRBD2
CASSPFPPSGGAGEQYF
TGTGCCAGCTCACCATTCCCTCCTAGCGGGGGGGCGGGCGAGCAGTACTTC
>TRBV7-8|.|TRBJ2-3|TRBD1
CASSMGQSTDTQYF
TGTGCCAGCAGCATGGGACAGAGCACAGATACGCAGTATTTT
>TRBV5-1|.|TRBJ2-7|TRBD2
CASGTSGLYEQYF
TGCGCCAGCGGGACTAGCGGCCTTTACGAGCAGTACTTC
>TRBV2|.|TRBJ2-5|TRBD2
CASSVPSGSSGTQYF
TGTGCCAGCAGTGTTCCTAGCGGGAGTAGTGGGACCCAGTACTTC
>TRBV14|.|TRBJ2-2|.
CASSQAYVGELFF
TGTGCCAGCAGCCAAGCGTATGTCGGGGAGCTGTTTTTT
>TRBV29-1|.|TRBJ1-1|TRBD1
CSGDREAMNTEAFF
TGCAGCGGTGACAGGGAGGCAATGAACACTGAAGCTTTCTTT
>TRBV11-2|few|TRBJ1-1|.
CASSPTLQGPGTEAFF
TGTGCCAGCAGCCCTACGTTACAGGGCCCCGGCACTGAAGCTTTCTTT
>TRBV5-1|.|TRBJ2-5|.
CASSLATLKGLETQYF
TGCGCCAGCAGCTTGGCCACCTTGAAGGGGCTGGAGACCCAGTACTTC